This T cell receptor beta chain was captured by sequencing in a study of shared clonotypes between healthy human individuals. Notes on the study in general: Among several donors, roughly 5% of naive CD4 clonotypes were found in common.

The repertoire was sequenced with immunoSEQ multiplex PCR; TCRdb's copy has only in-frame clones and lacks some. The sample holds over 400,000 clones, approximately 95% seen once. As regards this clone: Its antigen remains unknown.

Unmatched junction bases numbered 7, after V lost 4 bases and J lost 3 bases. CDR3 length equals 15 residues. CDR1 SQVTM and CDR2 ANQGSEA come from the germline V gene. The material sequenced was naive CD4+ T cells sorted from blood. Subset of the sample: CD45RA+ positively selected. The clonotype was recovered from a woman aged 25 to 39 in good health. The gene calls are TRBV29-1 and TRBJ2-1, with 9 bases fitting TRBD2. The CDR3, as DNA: TGCAGCGTTGCCTTTTCTAGCGGGGTCTACAATGAGCAGTTCTTC. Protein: CSVAFSSGVYNEQFF.